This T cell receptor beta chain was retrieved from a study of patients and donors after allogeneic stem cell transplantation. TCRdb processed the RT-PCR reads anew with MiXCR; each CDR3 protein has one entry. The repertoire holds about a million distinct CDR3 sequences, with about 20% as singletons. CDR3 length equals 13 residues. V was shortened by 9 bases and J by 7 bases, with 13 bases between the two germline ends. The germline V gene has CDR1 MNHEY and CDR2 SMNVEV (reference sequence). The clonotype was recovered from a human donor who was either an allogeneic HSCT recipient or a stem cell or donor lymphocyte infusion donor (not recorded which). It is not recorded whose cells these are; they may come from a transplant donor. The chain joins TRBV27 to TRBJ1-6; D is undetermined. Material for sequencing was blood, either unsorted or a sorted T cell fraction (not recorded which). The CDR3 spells CASGESRNSPLHF. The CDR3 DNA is TGTGCCAGTGGTGAATCACGGAATTCACCCCTCCACTTT.